These 26 T cell receptor beta chains share one sample of origin, sequenced in a study of neurological immune-mediated disorders. TCRdb analysed the 5' RACE reads with MiXCR anew, one entry per CDR3 protein. The sample holds more than 20,000 distinct CDR3 sequences, around 14% seen once. The sequenced material came from PBMCs. The receptors here all came from a female donor with HTLV-1-associated myelopathy (HAM/TSP).

The chain has TRBV12-3 or TRBV12-4 and TRBJ1-1; D unresolved. The CDR3 runs to 13 residues. The V gene lost 3 bases and the J gene lost 7 bases, with 12 bases spanning the gap. The CDR3 is CASSFGGRVEAFF. CDR3 DNA: TGTGCCAGCAGTTTTGGCGGAAGAGTTGAAGCTTTCTTT.

This clonotype was observed many times. This chain uses TRBV7-2 with TRBJ1-2; no clear D. Per germline, CDR1 SGHTA and CDR2 FQGNSA. With 0 bases removed from V and 7 bases from J, the gap between germline ends came to 18 bases. The CDR3 runs to 16 residues. CDR3 DNA sequence: TGTGCCAGCAGCTTAGCCACGCTCCCACCGACCTTTGGCTACACCTTC. Translated, it gives CASSLATLPPTFGYTF.

This clonotype was recorded at least ten times. The chain recombines TRBV27 with TRBJ2-7; 8 nucleotides line up with TRBD1. The CDR3 extends over 13 amino acids. V shed 7 bases and J 2 bases; nucleotides not matched to a gene: 4. Germline lookup yields CDR1 MNHEY and CDR2 SMNVEV (reference sequence). This CDR3 is CASNKQGAYEQYF. CDR3 coding DNA: TGTGCCAGCAACAAACAGGGGGCCTACGAGCAGTACTTC.

This clonotype was found many times. This chain connects TRBV20-1 to TRBJ2-3; D not resolved. V dropped 3 bases and J dropped 8 bases, with 9 bases sitting between them. Germline values: CDR1 DFQATT, CDR2 SNEGSKA (reference sequence). This CDR3 spans 11 amino acids. The CDR3 reads CSASGDGTQYF. The CDR3 DNA reads as TGCAGTGCTAGCGGTGACGGTACGCAGTATTTT.

The sample holds many counts of this clonotype. The chain couples TRBV20-1 to TRBJ2-3; TRBD1 might be the D (8 bases). The V gene lost 1 base and the J gene lost 3 bases, with 20 bases spanning the gap. The CDR3 runs 17 residues. Germline V gives CDR1 DFQATT, CDR2 SNEGSKA (reference sequence). CDR3 sequence (DNA): TGCAGTGCTAGAGTTAAGAGACAGGGGAGGGGGACAGATACGCAGTATTTT. It codes for CSARVKRQGRGTDTQYF.

This clonotype appeared many times. The chain uses TRBV20-1 and TRBJ2-2; 9 nucleotides match TRBD2. The CDR3 runs 16 residues. V shed 0 bases, J shed 5 bases, and the junction held 7 bases outside the gene matches. The germline V gene has CDR1 DFQATT and CDR2 SNEGSKA (reference sequence). The CDR3 sequence is CSAREKEREVTGELFF. The CDR3 region has the DNA TGCAGTGCTAGAGAAAAGGAGCGGGAGGTTACCGGGGAGCTGTTTTTT.

This clonotype was picked up many times. The chain employs TRBV7-9 and TRBJ2-1, with 13 bases lining up with TRBD2. Germline V gives CDR1 SEHNR, CDR2 FQNEAQ (reference sequence). J gave up 8 bases and V 0 bases, and 7 bases lay outside the gene matches. The CDR3 runs 17 residues. CDR3: CASSLAGGTSGIDEQFF. The CDR3, as DNA: TGTGCCAGCAGCTTAGCCGGGGGGACTAGCGGGATAGATGAGCAGTTCTTC.

This clonotype was recorded at least ten times. V usage is TRBV28 and J usage is TRBJ2-4, with 8 positions matching TRBD1. Trimming at V came to 3 bases and at J to 4 bases, leaving 5 bases not matched to a gene. Germline assignment: CDR1 MDHEN and CDR2 SYDVKM. CDR3 length: 15 residues. CDR3 amino acids: CASSFLDRDKNIQYF. CDR3 coding DNA: TGTGCCAGCAGTTTCTTGGACAGGGATAAAAACATTCAGTACTTC.

By sample share, this clonotype is medium-sized (0.01 to 0.1%). The V call is TRBV29-1, the J call TRBJ2-3, with a weak D call TRBD2 (6 bases). This CDR3 comprises 15 residues. Germline CDR1 SQVTM, CDR2 ANQGSEA. The V end was cut by 1 base, the J end by 1 base, with 12 bases between. Here the CDR3 reads CSVEGGEFGTDTQYF. CDR3 nucleotides: TGCAGCGTTGAAGGGGGGGAGTTTGGCACAGATACGCAGTATTTT.

In this sample, this clonotype turned up many times. The genes are TRBV5-6 and TRBJ2-1; D is unclear. The CDR3 loop spans 12 amino acids. CDR1 and CDR2 from the germline V gene are SGHDT and YYEEEE. V was cut by 4 bases and J by 7 bases, with 9 bases left in between. The CDR3 region is CASSGRRNEQFF. CDR3 bases: TGTGCCAGCAGCGGCCGCAGGAATGAGCAGTTCTTC.

This clonotype was seen many times. This chain joins TRBV4-3 and TRBJ2-1; 9 bases line up with TRBD2. The V and J ends lost 0 bases and 0 bases, in that order; junction bases with no gene match: 9. The CDR3 extends over 19 amino acids. Germline-derived CDR1 and CDR2 are LGHNA and YSLEER. The CDR3 is CASSQDLGLAGNSYNEQFF. The CDR3 nucleotides are TGCGCCAGCAGCCAAGATCTAGGGCTAGCGGGGAACTCCTACAATGAGCAGTTCTTC.

This clonotype was counted at least ten times. The chain is built from TRBV12-3 or TRBV12-4 and TRBJ2-5; 9 bases line up with TRBD1. The V gene end was trimmed by 7 bases and the J gene end by 4 bases; junction bases not matched to a gene: 10. This CDR3 is built from 15 residues. The CDR3 here is CASKWQGQGGETQYF. In nucleotides, the CDR3 is TGTGCCAGCAAATGGCAGGGACAGGGAGGAGAGACCCAGTACTTC.

This clonotype was observed many times. The rearrangement joins TRBV7-6 to TRBJ2-1, with 15 nucleotides matching TRBD2. This CDR3 region has 18 residues. After removal of 3 bases from V and 12 bases from J, the junction contained 15 bases not matched to a gene. CDR1 and CDR2 (germline): SGHVS, FNYEAQ. CDR3 coding DNA: TGTGCCAGCAGCTTCGGGACTAGCGGGAGGAGGGGCTACAGTGGGCAGTTCTTC. Its translation: CASSFGTSGRRGYSGQFF.

This clonotype was found many times. The chain carries TRBV11-3 and TRBJ1-1, with D maybe TRBD1 (6 bases). CDR1 is SGHNT and CDR2 is YENEEA in the germline V gene. V lost 4 bases and J 2 bases, leaving 11 bases between the germline ends. The CDR3 extends over 14 amino acids. CDR3 bases: TGTGCCAGCAGCTCTAGGGGGTACAACACTGAAGCTTTCTTT. It translates to CASSSRGYNTEAFF.

This clonotype occurred many times. The rearrangement uses TRBV20-1 and TRBJ2-5; D not resolved. Trimming cost V 4 bases and J 4 bases, with 10 bases left between them. Per germline, CDR1 DFQATT and CDR2 SNEGSKA (reference sequence). This CDR3 is 12 amino acids long. The CDR3 loop reads CSATRNPETQYF. The DNA of the CDR3 is TGCAGTGCTACCCGTAACCCAGAGACCCAGTACTTC.

By frequency in the sample, this clonotype is medium-sized (0.01 to 0.1%). The chain links TRBV20-1 to TRBJ2-3; 9 bases agree with TRBD2. The germline CDR1 and CDR2 sequences are DFQATT and SNEGSKA (reference sequence). This CDR3 spans 16 amino acids. Trimming at V came to 3 bases and at J to 2 bases, leaving 9 bases not matched to a gene. Here the CDR3 DNA reads TGCAGTGCTAGGCCGCCGACTAGCGGATCCACAGATACGCAGTATTTT. Its protein product is CSARPPTSGSTDTQYF.

This clonotype has ten or more counts. The chain carries TRBV12-3 or TRBV12-4 and TRBJ1-2; D is ambiguous. The CDR3 is made up of 13 amino acids. V lost 5 bases, J lost 2 bases, and 9 bases lay in between. The CDR3 protein is CASSPDTNYGYTF. CDR3 bases: TGTGCCAGCAGTCCCGACACAAACTATGGCTACACCTTC.

This clonotype has a count of ten or more. The V call is TRBV20-1, the J call TRBJ2-1, with 12 bases lining up with TRBD2. V dropped 6 bases and J dropped 4; count of bases not matched to a gene: 10. This CDR3 spans 16 amino acids. Germline values: CDR1 DFQATT, CDR2 SNEGSKA (reference sequence). The chain's CDR3 is CSAIRFGTSGYNEQFF. The DNA of the CDR3 is TGCAGTGCGATAAGGTTCGGGACTAGCGGGTACAATGAGCAGTTCTTC.

This clonotype was seen many times. The chain uses TRBV12-3 or TRBV12-4 and TRBJ2-1; D gene unclear. The CDR3 runs 14 residues. V lost 6 bases and J 10 bases, leaving 19 bases between the germline ends. CDR3 nucleotide sequence: TGTGCCAGCAGCCCCGGACGAACCTTGAAGGAGCAGTTCTTC. This codes for CASSPGRTLKEQFF.

The sample holds many counts of this clonotype. The V gene is TRBV29-1, the J gene TRBJ2-7; 8 nucleotides agree with TRBD2. The CDR3 covers 13 residues. Germline V CDR1 and CDR2: SQVTM, ANQGSEA. V dropped 7 bases and J dropped 4; count of bases not matched to a gene: 9. The CDR3 spells CSAIFSGSYEQYF. The DNA for the CDR3 is TGCAGCGCCATCTTCAGCGGGAGTTACGAGCAGTACTTC.

In its sample, this clonotype was seen many times. V is TRBV6-1 and J is TRBJ2-1; D uncertain. Germline CDR1 is MNHNS and CDR2 is SASEGT. The CDR3 runs 13 residues. Trimming removed 8 bases at V and 5 bases at J, with 13 bases between. CDR3 amino acids: CASRLNTDNEQFF. CDR3 coding DNA: TGTGCCAGCCGGCTTAATACCGACAATGAGCAGTTCTTC.

This clonotype has ten or more counts. The chain employs TRBV12-3 or TRBV12-4 and TRBJ1-5, with D tentatively TRBD1 (6 bases). The CDR3 runs 13 residues. V was trimmed by 8 bases and J by 9 bases, leaving 17 bases between them. The CDR3 loop is CASAEGGGWPQHF. CDR3 sequence (DNA): TGTGCCAGCGCGGAGGGGGGGGGGTGGCCCCAGCATTTT.

J is TRBJ2-7 and V is TRBV28; 13 positions agree with TRBD2. V lost 5 bases and J lost 5; bases outside the gene matches: 12. The CDR3 consists of 17 residues. Germline loops: CDR1 MDHEN, CDR2 SYDVKM. CDR3 sequence: CASSGEGTSGVGNEQYF. CDR3 coding DNA: TGTGCCAGCAGTGGGGAAGGGACTAGCGGGGTCGGAAACGAGCAGTACTTC.

V and J are TRBV3-1 and TRBJ2-7; perhaps TRBD1 as D (6 bases). This CDR3 has 17 amino acids. Looked up from germline, CDR1 is LGHDT and CDR2 is YNNKEL (reference sequence). V was cut by 0 bases and J by 6 bases, with 21 bases left in between. DNA for the CDR3: TGTGCCAGCAGCCAAGATAAGGGAAGGGACATGGGGCTCGAGCAGTACTTC. It specifies CASSQDKGRDMGLEQYF.

This rearrangement joins TRBV18 to TRBJ1-6, with a tentative D call TRBD1 (5 bases). Trimming shortened V by 5 bases and J by 9 bases, and 14 bases separated the two germline ends. This CDR3 has 14 amino acids. Germline values: CDR1 KGHSH, CDR2 LQKENI. DNA of the CDR3: TGTGCCAGCTCAACGGGCAGGGATGGTTCACCCCTCCACTTT. Translation: CASSTGRDGSPLHF.

This clonotype appeared many times. The J gene is TRBJ2-5, the V gene TRBV5-1, with a tentative D call TRBD1 (6 bases). Deletions cut 2 bases from V and 0 bases from J, with 11 bases between. CDR1 is SGHRS and CDR2 is YFSETQ in the germline V gene. This CDR3 spans 15 amino acids. Written as DNA, the CDR3 is TGCGCCAGCAGCTTCGCCGGGACATACCAAGAGACCCAGTACTTC. Translated, it gives CASSFAGTYQETQYF. Based on the CDR3 plus reference TRBV5-1 and TRBJ2-5, the full variable domain is KAGVTQTPRYLIKTRGQQVTLSCSPISGHRSVSWYQQTPGQGLQFLFEYFSETQRNKGNFPGRFSGRQFSNSRSEMNVSTLELGDSALYLCASSFAGTYQETQYFGPGTRLLVL.